Listed below are T cell receptor beta chains from one sample, sequenced in a study of siplizumab effects on memory and regulatory T cells. Profiling relied on immunoSEQ multiplex PCR, and the TCRdb table lists in-frame clones only, not all of them. The sample lists around 110,000 clones, around 94% occurring once. The specimen sequenced was non-Treg CD4+ T cells sorted from blood. The receptors here all came from a human donor in good health. The CDR3 runs from the conserved cysteine through the conserved F or W. Fields, in order: CDR3 protein, CDR3 DNA, D gene, V gene, J gene, clone size. D genes are given only for firm matches. The size entry is marked missing in some rows and otherwise reads once, few, many or a size class.

CDR3aa: CASSQEGIREAFF
CDR3nt: TGTGCCAGCAGCCAAGAAGGAATCAGGGAAGCTTTCTTT
d_gene: -
v_gene: TRBV14
j_gene: TRBJ1-1
abundance: -

CDR3aa: CASSPQGGGEAFF
CDR3nt: TGTGCCAGCAGTCCACAGGGGGGAGGTGAAGCTTTCTTT
d_gene: TRBD1
v_gene: TRBV2
j_gene: TRBJ1-1
abundance: -

CDR3aa: CASSLVEYTYNEQFF
CDR3nt: TGTGCCAGCAGCTTAGTAGAATATACCTACAATGAGCAGTTCTTC
d_gene: -
v_gene: TRBV7-8
j_gene: TRBJ2-1
abundance: -

CDR3aa: CASSPQENTEAFF
CDR3nt: TGCGCCAGCAGCCCCCAGGAAAACACTGAAGCTTTCTTT
d_gene: -
v_gene: TRBV5-1
j_gene: TRBJ1-1
abundance: -

CDR3aa: CASSLGQGANTDTQYF
CDR3nt: TGTGCCAGCAGCTTGGGACAGGGGGCCAACACAGATACGCAGTATTTT
d_gene: TRBD1
v_gene: TRBV7-2
j_gene: TRBJ2-3
abundance: -

CDR3aa: CASSSGQHTGELFF
CDR3nt: TGTGCCAGCAGTTCAGGGCAGCACACCGGGGAGCTGTTTTTT
d_gene: -
v_gene: TRBV6-4
j_gene: TRBJ2-2
abundance: -

CDR3aa: CAASPGQAGETQYF
CDR3nt: TGTGCCGCCTCCCCGGGGCAGGCCGGGGAGACCCAGTACTTC
d_gene: -
v_gene: TRBV19
j_gene: TRBJ2-5
abundance: once

CDR3aa: CASSERGRETQYF
CDR3nt: TGTGCCAGCAGCGAGAGAGGGCGGGAGACCCAGTACTTC
d_gene: -
v_gene: TRBV9
j_gene: TRBJ2-5
abundance: -

CDR3aa: CAISGDRGNEAFF
CDR3nt: TGTGCCATCAGTGGGGACAGGGGGAATGAAGCTTTCTTT
d_gene: TRBD1
v_gene: TRBV10-3
j_gene: TRBJ1-1
abundance: -

CDR3aa: CATYGQGLFF
CDR3nt: TGTGCCACTTATGGGCAGGGGCTGTTTTTT
d_gene: -
v_gene: TRBV2
j_gene: TRBJ2-2
abundance: -

CDR3aa: CASSPASPNTEAFF
CDR3nt: TGTGCCAGCAGTCCCGCCTCTCCGAACACTGAAGCTTTCTTT
d_gene: -
v_gene: TRBV7-3
j_gene: TRBJ1-1
abundance: -

CDR3aa: CASSGDRVSSGANVLTF
CDR3nt: TGCGCCAGCAGTGGGGACAGGGTCAGCTCTGGGGCCAACGTCCTGACTTTC
d_gene: TRBD1
v_gene: TRBV10-2
j_gene: TRBJ2-6
abundance: -

CDR3aa: CASIPQPSSNEQFF
CDR3nt: TGCGCCAGCATCCCTCAACCCAGCTCCAATGAGCAGTTCTTC
d_gene: -
v_gene: TRBV5-1
j_gene: TRBJ2-1
abundance: -

CDR3aa: CASSVERGYGYTF
CDR3nt: TGTGCCAGCAGCGTAGAGAGGGGCTATGGCTACACCTTC
d_gene: -
v_gene: TRBV9
j_gene: TRBJ1-2
abundance: -

CDR3aa: CASSPTGANVLTF
CDR3nt: TGTGCCAGCAGCCCAACTGGGGCCAACGTCCTGACTTTC
d_gene: -
v_gene: TRBV14
j_gene: TRBJ2-6
abundance: -

CDR3aa: CASSVGGYTF
CDR3nt: TGTGCCAGCAGTGTTGGCGGCTACACCTTC
d_gene: -
v_gene: TRBV2
j_gene: TRBJ1-2
abundance: -

CDR3aa: CASSSTIGPLPHGYTF
CDR3nt: TGCGCCAGCAGCTCGACCATAGGCCCCTTGCCCCATGGCTACACCTTC
d_gene: -
v_gene: TRBV5-1
j_gene: TRBJ1-2
abundance: -

CDR3aa: CASSPPGQPYEQYF
CDR3nt: TGTGCCAGCAGCCCCCCTGGTCAGCCCTACGAGCAGTACTTC
d_gene: -
v_gene: TRBV7-9
j_gene: TRBJ2-7
abundance: -

CDR3aa: CASKLQGGNEQFF
CDR3nt: TGTGCCAGCAAGCTACAGGGAGGCAATGAGCAGTTCTTC
d_gene: -
v_gene: TRBV6-1
j_gene: TRBJ2-1
abundance: -

CDR3aa: CASSPNRQGGTGELFF
CDR3nt: TGTGCCAGCTCTCCGAATCGACAGGGGGGCACCGGGGAGCTGTTTTTT
d_gene: TRBD1
v_gene: TRBV18
j_gene: TRBJ2-2
abundance: -

CDR3aa: CASSLFNPDNEQFF
CDR3nt: TGTGCCAGCAGTTTATTCAACCCGGACAATGAGCAGTTCTTC
d_gene: -
v_gene: TRBV27
j_gene: TRBJ2-1
abundance: -

CDR3aa: CASSIERGRTEAFF
CDR3nt: TGTGCCAGTAGTATAGAAAGGGGCAGGACTGAAGCTTTCTTT
d_gene: -
v_gene: TRBV19
j_gene: TRBJ1-1
abundance: once

CDR3aa: CASSPGPDTEAFF
CDR3nt: TGCGCCAGCAGCCCAGGACCTGACACTGAAGCTTTCTTT
d_gene: -
v_gene: TRBV5-1
j_gene: TRBJ1-1
abundance: -

CDR3aa: CAWSATTNLANEQFF
CDR3nt: TGTGCCTGGAGTGCCACAACGAACCTAGCCAATGAGCAGTTCTTC
d_gene: -
v_gene: TRBV30
j_gene: TRBJ2-1
abundance: -

CDR3aa: CASSSGLSSYEQYF
CDR3nt: TGCGCCAGCAGCTCGGGACTCAGCTCCTACGAGCAGTACTTC
d_gene: -
v_gene: TRBV5-1
j_gene: TRBJ2-7
abundance: -

CDR3aa: CASSGGRSTGELFF
CDR3nt: TGTGCCAGCAGTGGTGGGAGATCCACCGGGGAGCTGTTTTTT
d_gene: -
v_gene: TRBV2
j_gene: TRBJ2-2
abundance: -

CDR3aa: CASRPQRDRTGELFF
CDR3nt: TGTGCCTCACGCCCCCAGCGGGATCGCACCGGGGAGCTGTTTTTT
d_gene: TRBD2
v_gene: TRBV7-9
j_gene: TRBJ2-2
abundance: -

CDR3aa: CASRTTSGRDTQYF
CDR3nt: TGTGCCAGTAGAACGACTAGCGGGAGGGATACGCAGTATTTT
d_gene: TRBD2
v_gene: TRBV19
j_gene: TRBJ2-3
abundance: -

CDR3aa: CASGATGRNTEAFF
CDR3nt: TGTGCCTCTGGGGCTACAGGCCGGAACACTGAAGCTTTCTTT
d_gene: -
v_gene: TRBV10-3
j_gene: TRBJ1-1
abundance: -

CDR3aa: CAISEQNTEAFF
CDR3nt: TGTGCCATCAGTGAACAGAACACTGAAGCTTTCTTT
d_gene: -
v_gene: TRBV10-3
j_gene: TRBJ1-1
abundance: -

CDR3aa: CASSYSRQGGLHEQYF
CDR3nt: TGTGCCAGCAGTTACTCAAGACAGGGAGGTCTCCACGAGCAGTACTTC
d_gene: -
v_gene: TRBV6-5
j_gene: TRBJ2-7
abundance: -

CDR3aa: CASSLGTEVNTEAFF
CDR3nt: TGTGCCAGCAGCCTCGGGACAGAGGTGAACACTGAAGCTTTCTTT
d_gene: TRBD1
v_gene: TRBV6-5
j_gene: TRBJ1-1
abundance: -

CDR3aa: CASSEGRHTQYF
CDR3nt: TGTGCCAGCAGTGAAGGTCGTCATACGCAGTATTTT
d_gene: -
v_gene: TRBV2
j_gene: TRBJ2-3
abundance: -

CDR3aa: CASSPRRGITGELFF
CDR3nt: TGTGCCAGCAGCCCCCGCCGGGGCATCACCGGGGAGCTGTTTTTT
d_gene: -
v_gene: TRBV9
j_gene: TRBJ2-2
abundance: -

CDR3aa: CASSYSVTGDTEAFF
CDR3nt: TGTGCCAGCAGTTACTCGGTCACAGGTGATACTGAAGCTTTCTTT
d_gene: -
v_gene: TRBV6-5
j_gene: TRBJ1-1
abundance: once

CDR3aa: CASSDRGESNYGYTF
CDR3nt: TGTGCCAGCAGTGATAGAGGGGAATCCAACTATGGCTACACCTTC
d_gene: -
v_gene: TRBV6-1
j_gene: TRBJ1-2
abundance: -

CDR3aa: CASSIRYEQYF
CDR3nt: TGTGCCAGTAGTATCAGGTACGAGCAGTACTTC
d_gene: -
v_gene: TRBV19
j_gene: TRBJ2-7
abundance: -

CDR3aa: CASSQEGAWSYNEQFF
CDR3nt: TGTGCCAGCAGCCAGGAGGGGGCCTGGTCCTACAATGAGCAGTTCTTC
d_gene: -
v_gene: TRBV14
j_gene: TRBJ2-1
abundance: -

CDR3aa: CASRPSQGGTDTQYF
CDR3nt: TGTGCCAGCAGGCCATCTCAGGGCGGCACAGATACGCAGTATTTT
d_gene: -
v_gene: TRBV7-6
j_gene: TRBJ2-3
abundance: -

CDR3aa: CASSLEGSGVGYTF
CDR3nt: TGTGCCAGCAGCTTAGAAGGTTCAGGGGTCGGCTACACCTTC
d_gene: -
v_gene: TRBV7-9
j_gene: TRBJ1-2
abundance: -

CDR3aa: CASSVDAGVETQYF
CDR3nt: TGTGCCAGCAGCGTAGACGCAGGGGTGGAGACCCAGTACTTC
d_gene: -
v_gene: TRBV9
j_gene: TRBJ2-5
abundance: -

CDR3aa: CASSPGENQPQHF
CDR3nt: TGTGCCAGCTCACCAGGGGAAAATCAGCCCCAGCATTTT
d_gene: -
v_gene: TRBV18
j_gene: TRBJ1-5
abundance: -

CDR3aa: CASSPAGLTGELFF
CDR3nt: TGTGCCAGCAGCCCAGCGGGACTAACCGGGGAGCTGTTTTTT
d_gene: TRBD2
v_gene: TRBV7-9
j_gene: TRBJ2-2
abundance: -

CDR3aa: CASSLFRGPPSYEQYF
CDR3nt: TGTGCCAGCAGCTTATTCCGGGGCCCTCCCTCCTACGAGCAGTACTTC
d_gene: -
v_gene: TRBV11-2
j_gene: TRBJ2-7
abundance: -

CDR3aa: CASSATSGTDTQYF
CDR3nt: TGTGCCAGCAGCGCAACTAGCGGGACAGATACGCAGTATTTT
d_gene: TRBD2
v_gene: TRBV9
j_gene: TRBJ2-3
abundance: -

CDR3aa: CASSYSRLTYEQYF
CDR3nt: TGTGCCAGCAGTTACTCGCGATTAACCTACGAGCAGTACTTC
d_gene: -
v_gene: TRBV6-5
j_gene: TRBJ2-7
abundance: few